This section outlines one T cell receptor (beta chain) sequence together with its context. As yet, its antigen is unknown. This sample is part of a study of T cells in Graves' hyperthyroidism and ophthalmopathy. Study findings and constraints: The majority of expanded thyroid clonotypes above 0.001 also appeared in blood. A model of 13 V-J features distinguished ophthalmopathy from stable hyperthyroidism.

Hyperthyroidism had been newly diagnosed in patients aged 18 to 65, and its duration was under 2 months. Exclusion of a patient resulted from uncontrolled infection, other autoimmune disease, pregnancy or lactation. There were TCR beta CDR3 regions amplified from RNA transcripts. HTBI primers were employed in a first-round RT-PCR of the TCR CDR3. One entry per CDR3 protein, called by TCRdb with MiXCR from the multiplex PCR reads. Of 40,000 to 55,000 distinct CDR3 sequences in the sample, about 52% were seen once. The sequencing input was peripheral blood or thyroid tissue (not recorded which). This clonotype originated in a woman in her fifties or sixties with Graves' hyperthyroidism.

CDR3 residues: CSAIAGTSGQYEQYF. CDR3 nucleotides: TGCAGTGCTATTGCCGGGACTAGCGGGCAATACGAGCAGTACTTC. This sequence joins TRBV20-1 and TRBJ2-7; TRBD2 matches 12 bases. Looked up from germline, CDR1 is DFQATT and CDR2 is SNEGSKA (reference sequence). This CDR3 has 15 residues. V lost 4 bases, J lost 4 bases, and 8 bases stayed unmatched.